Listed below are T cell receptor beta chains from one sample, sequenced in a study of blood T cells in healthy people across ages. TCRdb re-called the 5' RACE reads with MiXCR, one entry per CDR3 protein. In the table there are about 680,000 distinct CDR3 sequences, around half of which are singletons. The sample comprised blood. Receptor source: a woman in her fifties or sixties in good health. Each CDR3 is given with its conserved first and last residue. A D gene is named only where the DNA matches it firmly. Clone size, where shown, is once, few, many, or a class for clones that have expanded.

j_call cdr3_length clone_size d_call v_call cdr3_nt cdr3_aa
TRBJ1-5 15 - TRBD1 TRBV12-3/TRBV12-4 TGTGCCAGCAGTCTAACAGGGGGCCGCAATCAGCCCCAGCATTTT CASSLTGGRNQPQHF
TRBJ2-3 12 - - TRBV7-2 TGTGCCAGCAGCCCCTACATGTATACGCAGTATTTT CASSPYMYTQYF
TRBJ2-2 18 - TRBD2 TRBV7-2 TGTGCCAGCAGCTTAAGACTAGCGGGAAGATCGGACACCGGGGAGCTGTTTTTT CASSLRLAGRSDTGELFF
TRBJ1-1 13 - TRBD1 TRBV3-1 TGTGCCGGCAGCCTGCAGGGGGGCCTCGGAGCTTTCTTT CAGSLQGGLGAFF
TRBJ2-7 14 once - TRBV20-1 TGCAGTGCTCAAAACTACAGGGATGCCTACGAGCAGTACTTC CSAQNYRDAYEQYF
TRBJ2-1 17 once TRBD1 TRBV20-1 TGCAGCGCCGCCTCAGGGGGCGCGGCTACCTACTACAATGAGCAGTTCTTC CSAASGGAATYYNEQFF
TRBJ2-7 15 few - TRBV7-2 TGTGCCAGCAGCTTAGGGGGTGTAGCATCCTACGAGCAGTACTTC CASSLGGVASYEQYF
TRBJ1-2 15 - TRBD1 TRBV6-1 TGTGCCAGCAGTGGCCGGGACAGGAGGTCCTATGGCTACACCTTC CASSGRDRRSYGYTF
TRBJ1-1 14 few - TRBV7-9 TGTGCCAGCGCTCAACAGGGTGAGATAACTGAAGCTTTCTTT CASAQQGEITEAFF
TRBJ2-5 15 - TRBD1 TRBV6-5 TGTGCCAGCAGTAGGGCTGACAGGGGGTATGAGACCCAGTACTTC CASSRADRGYETQYF
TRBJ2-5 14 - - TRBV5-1 TGCGCCAGCAGCGTAGCAGGGGGGCAAGAGACCCAGTACTTC CASSVAGGQETQYF
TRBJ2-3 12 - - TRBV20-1 TGCAGTGGGCGCCGGGATACAGATACGCAGTATTTT CSGRRDTDTQYF
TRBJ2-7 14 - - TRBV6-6 TGTGCCAGCAGTGACGGGGGACTGGGCGGCGAGCAGTACTTC CASSDGGLGGEQYF
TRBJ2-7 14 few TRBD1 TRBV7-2 TGTGCCAGCAGCCGTGACAGGGGTGATAACGAGCAGTACTTC CASSRDRGDNEQYF
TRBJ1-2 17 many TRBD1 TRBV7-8 TGTGCCAGCAGCTTAATTAGAGGACAGGGAGGAGAGAGTGGCTACACCTTC CASSLIRGQGGESGYTF
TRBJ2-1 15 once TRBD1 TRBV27 TGTGCCAGCAGTTTGATACGAGACAGGGGCCAGGAGCAGTTCTTC CASSLIRDRGQEQFF
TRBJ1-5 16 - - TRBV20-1 TGCAGTGCTAGAGTTATTGGTGCAGGGATAAGCCAGCCCCAGCATTTT CSARVIGAGISQPQHF
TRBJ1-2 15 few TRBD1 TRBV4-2 TGTGCCAGCAGCCCCCGACAGGGGTGGGACTATGGCTACACCTTC CASSPRQGWDYGYTF
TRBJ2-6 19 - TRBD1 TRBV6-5 TGTGCCAGCAGTTACTCCTCCGGGACAGTCGTCTCTGGGGCCAACGTCCTGACTTTC CASSYSSGTVVSGANVLTF
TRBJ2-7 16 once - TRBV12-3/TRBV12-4 TGTGCCAGCAGTTTACCACACACGTCAGGGCCCCAGGAGCAGTACTTC CASSLPHTSGPQEQYF
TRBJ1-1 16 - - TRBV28 TGTGCCAGCAGTTTAAATTTCGGGGGCGGGTACACTGAAGCTTTCTTT CASSLNFGGGYTEAFF
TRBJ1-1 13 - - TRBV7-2 TGTGCCAGCAGCTCTCAGCGGAACACTGAAGCTTTCTTT CASSSQRNTEAFF
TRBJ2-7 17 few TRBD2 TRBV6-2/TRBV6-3 TGTGCCAGCCAGACGCGTCCTCGACTAGCGGAGCTCTACGAGCAGTACTTC CASQTRPRLAELYEQYF
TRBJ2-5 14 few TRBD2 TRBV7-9 TGTGCCGTCGGGACTAGCGGGACGAAAGAGACCCAGTACTTC CAVGTSGTKETQYF
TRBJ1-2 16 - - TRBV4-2 TGTGCCAGCAGCTGGCAACAGGCGTCCCTCAACTATGGCTACACCTTC CASSWQQASLNYGYTF
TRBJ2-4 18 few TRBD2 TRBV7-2 TGTGCCAGCAGCCGAGGGGGGCTAGCGGGAGTGTCCAAAAACATTCAGTACTTC CASSRGGLAGVSKNIQYF
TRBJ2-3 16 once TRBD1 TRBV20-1 TGCAGTGCTCAAAAAGCCGGGACAGTGGGGATTATGCCGCAGTATTTT CSAQKAGTVGIMPQYF
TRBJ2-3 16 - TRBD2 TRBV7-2 TGTGCCAGCAGCTTCCTCCCGGGACTAGCGTCAGGTACGCAGTATTTT CASSFLPGLASGTQYF
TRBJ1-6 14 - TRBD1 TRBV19 TGTGCCAGTAGTACCCAGGGGGCCATATCACCCCTCCACTTT CASSTQGAISPLHF
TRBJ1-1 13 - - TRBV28 TGTGCCAGCAGTTTAGGGGGGAAGGGTTTGGCTTTCTTT CASSLGGKGLAFF
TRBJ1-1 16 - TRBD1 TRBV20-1 TGCAGTGCTTCCGGGACAGGGGGGATAGGAGGCACTGAAGCTTTCTTT CSASGTGGIGGTEAFF
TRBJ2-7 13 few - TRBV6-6 TGTGCCAGCAGTCAATATAGCTCCTACGAGCAGTACTTC CASSQYSSYEQYF
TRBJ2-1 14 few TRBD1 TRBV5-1 TGCGCCAGCAGCCGGGGACAGCCGTACAATGAGCAGTTCTTC CASSRGQPYNEQFF
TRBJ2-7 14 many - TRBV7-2 TGTGCCAGCAGCTCGCTTGTCCTCGGGCACGAGCAGTACTTC CASSSLVLGHEQYF
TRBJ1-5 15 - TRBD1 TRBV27 TGTGCCAGCAGTCTCACAGGGGCGAGCAATCAGCCCCAGCATTTT CASSLTGASNQPQHF
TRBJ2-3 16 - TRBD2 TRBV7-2 TGTGCCAGCAGCATTGGTAGCGGGAGGGCGACAGATACGCAGTATTTT CASSIGSGRATDTQYF
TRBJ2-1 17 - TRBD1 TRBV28 TGTGCCAGCAGCCACTCCCGAACCGACAGGGGGCTGAATGAGCAGTTCTTC CASSHSRTDRGLNEQFF
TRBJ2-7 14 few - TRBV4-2 TGTGCCAGCAGCCAAGACAGCTTTACCTACGAGCAGTACTTC CASSQDSFTYEQYF
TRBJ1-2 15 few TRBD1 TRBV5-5 TGTGCCAGCAGCCCGGACAGGGGATCGGGGTATGGCTACACCTTC CASSPDRGSGYGYTF
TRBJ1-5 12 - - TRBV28 TGTGCCAGCAGTTCCCTTGATCAGCCCCAGCATTTT CASSSLDQPQHF
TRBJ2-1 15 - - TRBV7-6 TGTGCCAGCAGCCCTCTTGCGGGACTCTACAATGAGCAGTTCTTC CASSPLAGLYNEQFF
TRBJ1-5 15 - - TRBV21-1 TGTGCCAGCAGCAAAGCGGGGGTTCCAAATCAGCCCCAGCATTTT CASSKAGVPNQPQHF
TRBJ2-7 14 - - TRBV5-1 TGCGCCAGCAGCTTGGCTGCGCAGGGCTACGAGCAGTACTTC CASSLAAQGYEQYF
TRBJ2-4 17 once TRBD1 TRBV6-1 TGTACCAGCAGGGGGACAGGGAACTTTCTAGCCAAAAACATTCAGTACTTC CTSRGTGNFLAKNIQYF
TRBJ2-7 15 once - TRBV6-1 TGTGCCAGCAGTGTAGGGGCCTTTCTCTCCTACGAGCAGTACTTC CASSVGAFLSYEQYF
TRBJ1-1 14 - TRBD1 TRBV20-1 TGCAGTGCACCGGACAGGCGCATGAACACTGAAGCTTTCTTT CSAPDRRMNTEAFF
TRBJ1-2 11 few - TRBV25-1 TGTGCCAGCAGTGCCAGATTTGGCTACACCTTC CASSARFGYTF
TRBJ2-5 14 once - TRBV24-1 TGTGCCACCAGTGATCCCGGGGAGAACAATGAGCAGTACTTC CATSDPGENNEQYF
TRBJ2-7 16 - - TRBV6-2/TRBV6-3 TGTGCCAGCAGTTACGTGCAGGGAATCCCCACTTACGAGCAGTACTTC CASSYVQGIPTYEQYF
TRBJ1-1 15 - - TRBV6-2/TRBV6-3 TGTGCCAGCAGTAACTCCGGAGGTCGGGACACTGAAGCTTTCTTT CASSNSGGRDTEAFF
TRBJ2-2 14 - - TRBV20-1 TGCAGTGCTAGAGATGGTCAGTCGGGCGGGGAGCTGTTTTTT CSARDGQSGGELFF
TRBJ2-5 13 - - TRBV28 TGTGCCAGCACGGACAACCTCAGAGGGACCCAGTACTTC CASTDNLRGTQYF
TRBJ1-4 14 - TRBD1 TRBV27 TGTGCCAGCAGAGGGGACAGCCTGATCGGAAAACTGTTTTTT CASRGDSLIGKLFF